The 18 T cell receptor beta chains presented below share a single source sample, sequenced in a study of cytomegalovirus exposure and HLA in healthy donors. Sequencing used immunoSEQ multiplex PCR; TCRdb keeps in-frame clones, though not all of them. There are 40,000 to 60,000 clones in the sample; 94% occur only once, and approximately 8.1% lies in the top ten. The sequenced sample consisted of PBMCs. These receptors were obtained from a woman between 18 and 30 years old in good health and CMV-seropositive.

The CDR3 region has the DNA TGTGCCCCCGGGGGGACAGGGAACTATGGCTACACCTTC. Its protein is CAPGGTGNYGYTF. The chain carries TRBV2 and TRBJ1-2; TRBD1 matches 9 bases. Germline assignment: CDR1 SNHLY and CDR2 FYNNEI. The CDR3 runs 13 residues. The junction had 6 bases not matched to a gene; V was cut back by 11 bases and J by 2 bases.

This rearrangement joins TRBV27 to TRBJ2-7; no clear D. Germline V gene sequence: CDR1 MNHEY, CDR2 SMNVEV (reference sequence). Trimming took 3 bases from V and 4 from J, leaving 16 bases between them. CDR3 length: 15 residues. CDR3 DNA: TGTGCCAGCAGTTTTCTCCCCACCCTTACTTACGAGCAGTACTTC. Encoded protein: CASSFLPTLTYEQYF.

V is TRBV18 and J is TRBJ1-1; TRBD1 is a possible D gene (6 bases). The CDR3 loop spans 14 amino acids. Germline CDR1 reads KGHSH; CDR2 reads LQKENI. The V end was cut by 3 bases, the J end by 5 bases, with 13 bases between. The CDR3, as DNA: TGTGCCAGCTCACCCAAACAGGGAAATACTGAAGCTTTCTTT. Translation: CASSPKQGNTEAFF. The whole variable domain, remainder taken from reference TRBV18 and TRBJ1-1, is NAGVMQNPRHLVRRRGQEARLRCSPMKGHSHVYWYRQLPEEGLKFMVYLQKENIIDESGMPKERFSAEFPKEGPSILRIQQVVRGDSAAYFCASSPKQGNTEAFFGQGTRLTVV.

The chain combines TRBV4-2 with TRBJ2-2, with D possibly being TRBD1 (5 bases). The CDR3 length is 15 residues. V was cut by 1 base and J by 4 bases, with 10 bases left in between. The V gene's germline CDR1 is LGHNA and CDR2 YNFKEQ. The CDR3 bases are TGTGCCAGCAGCCAAGTCCCCCAGGGCACCGGGGAGCTGTTTTTT. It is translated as CASSQVPQGTGELFF.

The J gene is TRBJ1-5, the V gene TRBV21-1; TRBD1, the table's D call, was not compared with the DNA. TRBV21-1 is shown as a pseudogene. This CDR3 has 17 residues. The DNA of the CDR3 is TGTGCCAGCGCTAATTCAACGTCAGGACAGGGTAGGGAGCCCCAGCATTTT. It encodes CASANSTSGQGREPQHF.

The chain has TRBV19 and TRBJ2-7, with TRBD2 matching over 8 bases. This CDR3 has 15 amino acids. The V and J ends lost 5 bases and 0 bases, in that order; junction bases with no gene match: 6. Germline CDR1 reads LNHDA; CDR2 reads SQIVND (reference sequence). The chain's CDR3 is CASSPASGYSYEQYF. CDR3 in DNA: TGTGCCAGTAGTCCCGCTAGCGGGTACTCCTACGAGCAGTACTTC.

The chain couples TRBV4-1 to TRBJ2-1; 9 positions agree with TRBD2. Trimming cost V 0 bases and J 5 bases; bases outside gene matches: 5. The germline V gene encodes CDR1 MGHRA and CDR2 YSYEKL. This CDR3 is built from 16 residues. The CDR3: CASSQESSGINNEQFF. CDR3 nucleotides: TGCGCCAGCAGCCAAGAGTCTAGCGGGATCAACAATGAGCAGTTCTTC.

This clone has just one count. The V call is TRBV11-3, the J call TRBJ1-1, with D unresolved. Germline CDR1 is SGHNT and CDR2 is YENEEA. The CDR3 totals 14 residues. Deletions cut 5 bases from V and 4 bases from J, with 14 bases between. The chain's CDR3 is CASSPDGLGTEAFF. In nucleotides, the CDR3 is TGTGCCAGCAGCCCCGACGGCCTAGGCACTGAAGCTTTCTTT.

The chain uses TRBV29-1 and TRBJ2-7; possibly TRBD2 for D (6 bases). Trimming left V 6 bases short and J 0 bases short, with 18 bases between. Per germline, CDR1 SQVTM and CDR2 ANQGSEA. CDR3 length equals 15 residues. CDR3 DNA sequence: TGCAGCGTACGGGCCGGCGGGACTGGCTCCTACGAGCAGTACTTC. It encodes CSVRAGGTGSYEQYF.

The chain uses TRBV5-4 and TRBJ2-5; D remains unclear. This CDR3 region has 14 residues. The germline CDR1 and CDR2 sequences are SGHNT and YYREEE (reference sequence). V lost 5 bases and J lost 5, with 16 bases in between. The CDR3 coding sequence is TGTGCCAGCAGGACACGGTCCTCTCCGGAGACCCAGTACTTC. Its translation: CASRTRSSPETQYF.

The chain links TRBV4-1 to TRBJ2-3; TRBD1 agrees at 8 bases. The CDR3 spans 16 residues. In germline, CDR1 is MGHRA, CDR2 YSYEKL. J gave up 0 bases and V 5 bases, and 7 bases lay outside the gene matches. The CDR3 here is CASSTGTGQSTDTQYF. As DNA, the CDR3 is TGCGCCAGCAGCACGGGGACAGGACAAAGCACAGATACGCAGTATTTT.

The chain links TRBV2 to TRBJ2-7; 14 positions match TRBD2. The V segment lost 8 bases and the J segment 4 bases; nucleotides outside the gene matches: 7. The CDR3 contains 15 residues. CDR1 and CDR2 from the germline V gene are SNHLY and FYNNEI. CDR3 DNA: TGTGCCAGCGGGACGAGGACTAGCGGGAGGTACGAGCAGTACTTC. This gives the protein CASGTRTSGRYEQYF.

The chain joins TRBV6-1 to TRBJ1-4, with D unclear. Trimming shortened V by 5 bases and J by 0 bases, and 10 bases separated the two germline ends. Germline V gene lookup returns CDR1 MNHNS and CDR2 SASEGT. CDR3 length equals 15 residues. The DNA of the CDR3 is TGTGCCAGCAGTCCCTTTCCAGCAACTAATGAAAAACTGTTTTTT. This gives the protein CASSPFPATNEKLFF.

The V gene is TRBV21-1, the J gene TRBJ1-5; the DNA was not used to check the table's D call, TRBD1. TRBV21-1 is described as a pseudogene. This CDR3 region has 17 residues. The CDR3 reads CASSTPDRGFIHQPQHF. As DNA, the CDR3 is TGTGCCAGCAGCACCCCCGACAGGGGTTTCATACATCAGCCCCAGCATTTT.

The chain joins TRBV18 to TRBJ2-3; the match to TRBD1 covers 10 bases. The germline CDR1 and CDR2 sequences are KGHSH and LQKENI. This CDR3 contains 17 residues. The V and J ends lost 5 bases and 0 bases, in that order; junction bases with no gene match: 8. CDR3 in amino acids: CASSRDRGILSTDTQYF. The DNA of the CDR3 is TGTGCCAGCTCAAGGGACAGGGGAATCTTAAGCACAGATACGCAGTATTTT.

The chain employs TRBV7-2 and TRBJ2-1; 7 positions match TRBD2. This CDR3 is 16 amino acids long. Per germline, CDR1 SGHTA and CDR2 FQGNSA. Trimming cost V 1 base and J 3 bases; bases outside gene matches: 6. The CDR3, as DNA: TGTGCCAGCAGCTTAGTTAGGCTAGCGGTCTACAATGAGCAGTTCTTC. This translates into CASSLVRLAVYNEQFF.

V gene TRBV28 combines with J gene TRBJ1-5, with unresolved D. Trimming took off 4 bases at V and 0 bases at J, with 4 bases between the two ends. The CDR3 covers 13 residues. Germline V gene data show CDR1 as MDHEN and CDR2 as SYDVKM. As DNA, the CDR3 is TGTGCCAGCAGTTACACTAGCAATCAGCCCCAGCATTTT. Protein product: CASSYTSNQPQHF.

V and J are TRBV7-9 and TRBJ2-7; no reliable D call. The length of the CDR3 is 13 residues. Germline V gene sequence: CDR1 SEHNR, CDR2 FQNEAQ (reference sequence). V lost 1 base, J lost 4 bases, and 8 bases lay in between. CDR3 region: CASSLGGGYEQYF. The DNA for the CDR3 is TGTGCCAGCAGCTTAGGAGGCGGTTACGAGCAGTACTTC. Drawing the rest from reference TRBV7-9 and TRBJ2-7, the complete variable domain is DTGVSQNPRHKITKRGQNVTFRCDPISEHNRLYWYRQTLGQGPEFLTYFQNEAQLEKSRLLSDRFSAERPKGSFSTLEIQRTEQGDSAMYLCASSLGGGYEQYFGPGTRLTVT.